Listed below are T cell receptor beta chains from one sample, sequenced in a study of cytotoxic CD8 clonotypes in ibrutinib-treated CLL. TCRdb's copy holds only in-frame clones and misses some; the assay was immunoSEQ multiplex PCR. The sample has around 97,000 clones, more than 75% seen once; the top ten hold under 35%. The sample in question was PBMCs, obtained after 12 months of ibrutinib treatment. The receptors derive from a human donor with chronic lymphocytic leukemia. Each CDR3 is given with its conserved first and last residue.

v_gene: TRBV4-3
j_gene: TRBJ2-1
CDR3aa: CASSQDRMAGGRNEQFF

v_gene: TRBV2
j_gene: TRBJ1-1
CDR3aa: CASSEQGNEAFF

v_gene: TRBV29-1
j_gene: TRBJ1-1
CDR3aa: CSVGSLLETEAFF

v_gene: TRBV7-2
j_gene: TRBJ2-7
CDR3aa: CASSLAGGGGYEQYF

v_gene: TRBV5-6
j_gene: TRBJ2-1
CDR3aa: CASDLRGLAGNEQFF

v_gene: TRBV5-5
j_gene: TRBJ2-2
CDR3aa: CASSSTRWDTGELFF

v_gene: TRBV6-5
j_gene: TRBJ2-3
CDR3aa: CASSYSSGGYTDTQYF

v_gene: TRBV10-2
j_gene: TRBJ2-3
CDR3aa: CASSFRGASTDTQYF

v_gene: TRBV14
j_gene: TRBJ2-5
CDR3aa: CASSHRWDRDPKGTQYF

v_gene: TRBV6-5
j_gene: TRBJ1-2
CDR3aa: CASRKLSTANYGYTF

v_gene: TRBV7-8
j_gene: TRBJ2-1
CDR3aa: CASNLRQEGYNEQFF

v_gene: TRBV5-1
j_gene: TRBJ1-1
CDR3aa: CASSLWGAGAEAFF

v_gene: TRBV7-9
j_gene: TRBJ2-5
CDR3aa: CASSLAGGETQYF

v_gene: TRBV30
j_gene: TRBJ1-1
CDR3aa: CAWRQGAHTEAFF

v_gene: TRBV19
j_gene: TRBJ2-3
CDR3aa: CASRSTDTQYF

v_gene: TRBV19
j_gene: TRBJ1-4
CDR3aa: CASSIGQGDANEKLFF

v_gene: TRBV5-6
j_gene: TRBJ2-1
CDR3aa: CASSLVGTDYNEQFF

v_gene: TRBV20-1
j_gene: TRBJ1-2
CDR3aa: CSARPGYTF

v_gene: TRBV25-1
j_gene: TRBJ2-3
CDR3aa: CASRREDTQYF

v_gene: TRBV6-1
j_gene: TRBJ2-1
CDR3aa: CASSGSTGTSSYNEQFF

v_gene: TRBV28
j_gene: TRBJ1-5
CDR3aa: CAVRDLNQPQHF

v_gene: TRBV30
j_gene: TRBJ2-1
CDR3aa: CAWTEQGRQGIQEQFF

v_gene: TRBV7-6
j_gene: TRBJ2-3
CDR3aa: CASSPLAGFTDTQYF

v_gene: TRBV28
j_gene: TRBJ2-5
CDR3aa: CASSLVTGASRETQYF

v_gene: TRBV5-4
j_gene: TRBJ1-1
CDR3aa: CASSVGPSNTEAFF

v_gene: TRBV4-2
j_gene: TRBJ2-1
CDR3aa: CASSQVIANEQFF

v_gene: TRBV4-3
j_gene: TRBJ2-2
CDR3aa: CASSHRTGGSGELFF

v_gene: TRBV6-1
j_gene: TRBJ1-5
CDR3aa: CASSEIQGMEFNQPQHF

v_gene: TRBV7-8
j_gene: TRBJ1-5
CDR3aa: CASSPAGDSVQHF

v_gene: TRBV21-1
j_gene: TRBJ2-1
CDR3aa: CASSGCTAGAYNEQFF

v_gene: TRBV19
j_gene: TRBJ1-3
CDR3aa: CASSNYPGNTIYF

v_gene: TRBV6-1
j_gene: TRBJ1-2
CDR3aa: CASSEAQGTIYGYTF

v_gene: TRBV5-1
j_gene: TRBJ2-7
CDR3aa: CASKDTTFSYEQYF

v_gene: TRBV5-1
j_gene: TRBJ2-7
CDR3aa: CASSLEGAVGHEQYF

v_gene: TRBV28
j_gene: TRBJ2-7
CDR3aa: CASSNQRGATYEQYF

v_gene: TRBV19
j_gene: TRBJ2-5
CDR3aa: CASSRTGVQETQYF

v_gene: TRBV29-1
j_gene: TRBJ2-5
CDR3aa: CSVDTAAQRETQYF

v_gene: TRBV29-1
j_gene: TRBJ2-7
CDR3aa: CSAVGSGGPGSEQYF

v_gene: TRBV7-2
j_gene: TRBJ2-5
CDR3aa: CASSPQSGGGSETQYF

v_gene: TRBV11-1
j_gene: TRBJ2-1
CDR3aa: CASSTLQSYSNEQFF

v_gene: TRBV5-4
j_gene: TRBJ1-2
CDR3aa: CASRNREVDYGYTF

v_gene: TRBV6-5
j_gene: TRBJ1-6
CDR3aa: CASSYGGITNSPLHF

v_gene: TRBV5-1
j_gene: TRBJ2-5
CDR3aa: CASSPSGHRGQETQYF

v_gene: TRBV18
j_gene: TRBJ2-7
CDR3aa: CASSPMLSGSGYEQYF

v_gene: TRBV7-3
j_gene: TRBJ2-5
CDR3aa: CASSPGTGGMETQYF

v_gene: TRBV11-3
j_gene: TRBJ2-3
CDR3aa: CASSSKDTQYF

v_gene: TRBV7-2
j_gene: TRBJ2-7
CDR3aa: CASSPAGPTYEQYF

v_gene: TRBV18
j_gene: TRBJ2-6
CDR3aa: CASSPPKSQGTTSGANVLTF

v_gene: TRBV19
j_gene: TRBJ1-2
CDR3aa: CASSTPRHNQGYGYTF

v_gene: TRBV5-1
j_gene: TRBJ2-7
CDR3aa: CASSLWQGVLYEQYF

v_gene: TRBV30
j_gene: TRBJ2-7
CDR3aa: CAWSHSGGLSSYEQYF

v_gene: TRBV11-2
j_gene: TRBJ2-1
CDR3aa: CASSPQTSYNEQFF

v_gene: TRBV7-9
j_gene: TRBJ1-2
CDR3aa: CASSPTQTGRVTF

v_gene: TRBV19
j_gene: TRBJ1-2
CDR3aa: CASSIGGQGRTGYTF